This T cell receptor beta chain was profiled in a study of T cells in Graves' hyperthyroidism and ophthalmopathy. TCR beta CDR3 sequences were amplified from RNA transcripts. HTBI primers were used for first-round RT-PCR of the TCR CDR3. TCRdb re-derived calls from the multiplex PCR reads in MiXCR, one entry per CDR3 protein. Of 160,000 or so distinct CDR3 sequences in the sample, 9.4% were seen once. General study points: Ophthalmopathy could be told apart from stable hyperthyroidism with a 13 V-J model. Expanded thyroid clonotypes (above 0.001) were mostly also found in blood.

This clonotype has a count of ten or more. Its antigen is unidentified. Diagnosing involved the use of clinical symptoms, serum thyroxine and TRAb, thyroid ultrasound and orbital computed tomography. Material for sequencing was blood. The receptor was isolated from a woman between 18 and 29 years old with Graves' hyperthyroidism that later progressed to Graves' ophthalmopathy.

CDR3 loop: CSAPGEGRTLNSPLHF. CDR3 in DNA: TGCAGTGCCCCTGGAGAGGGGCGAACCCTCAATTCACCCCTCCACTTT. This chain joins TRBV20-1 and TRBJ1-6, with D tentatively TRBD1 (5 bases). Germline V gives CDR1 DFQATT, CDR2 SNEGSKA (reference sequence). V was pared by 6 bases and J by 7 bases, with 22 bases between. The length of the CDR3 is 16 residues.